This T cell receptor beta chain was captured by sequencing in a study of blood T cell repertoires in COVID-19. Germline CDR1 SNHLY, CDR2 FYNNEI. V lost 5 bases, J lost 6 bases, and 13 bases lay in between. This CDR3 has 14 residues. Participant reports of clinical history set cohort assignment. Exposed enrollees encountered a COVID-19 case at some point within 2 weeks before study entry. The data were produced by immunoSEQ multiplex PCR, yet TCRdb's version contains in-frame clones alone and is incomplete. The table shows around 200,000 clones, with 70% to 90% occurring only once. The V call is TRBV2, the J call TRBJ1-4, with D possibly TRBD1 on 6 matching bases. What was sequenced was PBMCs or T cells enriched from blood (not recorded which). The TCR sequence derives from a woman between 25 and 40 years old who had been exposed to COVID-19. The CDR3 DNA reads TGTGCCAGCAGTCCCAGGGGCTGGGATGAAAAACTGTTTTTT. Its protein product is CASSPRGWDEKLFF. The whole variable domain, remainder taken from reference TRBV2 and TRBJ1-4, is EPEVTQTPSHQVTQMGQEVILRCVPISNHLYFYWYRQILGQKVEFLVSFYNNEISEKSEIFDDQFSVERPDGSNFTLKIRSTKLEDSAMYFCASSPRGWDEKLFFGSGTQLSVL.